These T cell receptor beta chains were read from a single sample in a study of blood T cell repertoires in COVID-19. Some clones are missing from TCRdb's copy, which holds only in-frame ones; the method was immunoSEQ multiplex PCR. The table records 250,000 or so clones, roughly nine tenths of them present only once. The sequencing input was peripheral blood. Every receptor here comes from a middle-aged woman who had recovered from COVID-19. Both conserved end residues are part of each CDR3. The order of the fields is clone size, CDR3 length, V gene, D gene, J gene, CDR3 protein, CDR3 DNA. The D gene is left open where the match is weak. The size field is filled for only some rows; it gives once, few, many or a size class.

abundance: .; len: 16; v_gene: TRBV5-1; d_gene: TRBD2; j_gene: TRBJ2-1; CDR3aa: CASKILAGETYNEQFF; CDR3nt: TGCGCCAGCAAAATCCTAGCGGGAGAGACCTACAATGAGCAGTTCTTC
abundance: .; len: 12; v_gene: TRBV6-6; d_gene: .; j_gene: TRBJ2-5; CDR3aa: CASSSGWETQYF; CDR3nt: TGTGCCAGCAGTTCGGGGTGGGAGACCCAGTACTTC
abundance: .; len: 14; v_gene: TRBV24-1; d_gene: .; j_gene: TRBJ2-5; CDR3aa: CATSDLKSPQTQYF; CDR3nt: TGTGCCACCAGTGACTTAAAAAGCCCTCAGACCCAGTACTTC
abundance: .; len: 13; v_gene: TRBV12-3/TRBV12-4; d_gene: .; j_gene: TRBJ2-1; CDR3aa: CASSLVRTGEQFF; CDR3nt: TGTGCCAGCAGTTTAGTACGTACGGGTGAGCAGTTCTTC
abundance: .; len: 18; v_gene: TRBV9; d_gene: TRBD1; j_gene: TRBJ1-3; CDR3aa: CASSVGPGQGTRGNTIYF; CDR3nt: TGTGCCAGCAGCGTAGGACCGGGACAGGGGACTCGCGGAAACACCATATATTTT
abundance: .; len: 16; v_gene: TRBV28; d_gene: TRBD1; j_gene: TRBJ2-2; CDR3aa: CASSHRQGAYTGELFF; CDR3nt: TGTGCCAGCAGTCACCGACAGGGGGCGTACACCGGGGAGCTGTTTTTT
abundance: once; len: 18; v_gene: TRBV7-8; d_gene: TRBD2; j_gene: TRBJ2-2; CDR3aa: CASSLSGLAGGGAGELFF; CDR3nt: TGTGCCAGCAGCTTATCGGGACTAGCGGGAGGTGGGGCCGGGGAGCTGTTTTTT
abundance: .; len: 13; v_gene: TRBV6-2/TRBV6-3; d_gene: .; j_gene: TRBJ2-1; CDR3aa: CASSQGRLNEQFF; CDR3nt: TGTGCCAGCAGTCAGGGAAGATTAAATGAGCAGTTCTTC
abundance: .; len: 17; v_gene: TRBV1; d_gene: .; j_gene: TRBJ1-2; CDR3aa: CTSSQDQTGPCWYGYTF; CDR3nt: TGCACCAGCAGCCAAGATCAAACAGGACCTTGTTGGTATGGCTACACCTTC
abundance: .; len: 14; v_gene: TRBV5-5; d_gene: .; j_gene: TRBJ2-5; CDR3aa: CASSFAGNQETQYF; CDR3nt: TGTGCCAGCAGCTTCGCTGGCAACCAAGAGACCCAGTACTTC
abundance: .; len: 16; v_gene: TRBV30; d_gene: .; j_gene: TRBJ1-6; CDR3aa: CAWSVQNGGEGSPLHF; CDR3nt: TGTGCCTGGAGTGTACAGAACGGGGGAGAGGGTTCACCCCTCCACTTT
abundance: few; len: 17; v_gene: TRBV27; d_gene: TRBD1; j_gene: TRBJ1-5; CDR3aa: CASSPLAGQGYGQPQHF; CDR3nt: TGTGCCAGCAGTCCGCTCGCGGGACAGGGGTACGGTCAGCCCCAGCATTTT
abundance: .; len: 14; v_gene: TRBV24-1; d_gene: TRBD1; j_gene: TRBJ2-5; CDR3aa: CATSEHTGVETQYF; CDR3nt: TGTGCCACCAGTGAGCATACAGGGGTCGAGACCCAGTACTTC
abundance: once; len: 13; v_gene: TRBV27; d_gene: .; j_gene: TRBJ1-2; CDR3aa: CASSELEGYGYTF; CDR3nt: TGTGCCAGCAGTGAATTGGAGGGGTATGGCTACACCTTC
abundance: .; len: 14; v_gene: TRBV2; d_gene: .; j_gene: TRBJ1-1; CDR3aa: CASSAFLLNTEAFF; CDR3nt: TGTGCCAGCAGCGCCTTTCTATTGAACACTGAAGCTTTCTTT
abundance: few; len: 16; v_gene: TRBV7-2; d_gene: TRBD2; j_gene: TRBJ2-3; CDR3aa: CASSEGLAGGIDTQYF; CDR3nt: TGTGCCAGCAGCGAAGGACTAGCGGGAGGTATAGATACGCAGTATTTT
abundance: .; len: 15; v_gene: TRBV7-9; d_gene: TRBD2; j_gene: TRBJ2-1; CDR3aa: CASSLTSGRVNEQFF; CDR3nt: TGTGCCAGCAGCCTGACTAGCGGGAGGGTCAATGAGCAGTTCTTC
abundance: .; len: 15; v_gene: TRBV28; d_gene: .; j_gene: TRBJ2-3; CDR3aa: CASSQRVWVGDTQYF; CDR3nt: TGTGCCAGCAGTCAGAGGGTTTGGGTTGGAGATACGCAGTATTTT
abundance: .; len: 15; v_gene: TRBV4-1; d_gene: .; j_gene: TRBJ2-4; CDR3aa: CASSQDRQTENIQYF; CDR3nt: TGCGCCAGCAGCCAAGACCGTCAAACGGAGAACATTCAGTACTTC
abundance: .; len: 16; v_gene: TRBV15; d_gene: TRBD1; j_gene: TRBJ1-1; CDR3aa: CATSRDRGQWVTEAFF; CDR3nt: TGTGCCACCAGCAGAGACAGGGGGCAATGGGTCACTGAAGCTTTCTTT
abundance: .; len: 16; v_gene: TRBV18; d_gene: .; j_gene: TRBJ1-3; CDR3aa: CASSPGLIKTGNTIYF; CDR3nt: TGTGCCAGCTCACCCGGACTTATAAAAACTGGAAACACCATATATTTT
abundance: .; len: 14; v_gene: TRBV10-3; d_gene: TRBD1; j_gene: TRBJ2-7; CDR3aa: CAIRGQGGTYEQYF; CDR3nt: TGTGCCATCAGGGGACAGGGGGGCACCTACGAGCAGTACTTC
abundance: .; len: 16; v_gene: TRBV5-1; d_gene: .; j_gene: TRBJ2-5; CDR3aa: CASSLEVTGKGETQYF; CDR3nt: TGCGCCAGCAGCTTGGAGGTTACAGGAAAAGGAGAGACCCAGTACTTC
abundance: .; len: 13; v_gene: TRBV24-1; d_gene: .; j_gene: TRBJ1-5; CDR3aa: CATSENGVQPQHF; CDR3nt: TGTGCCACCAGTGAAAACGGGGTTCAGCCCCAGCATTTT
abundance: .; len: 13; v_gene: TRBV10-3; d_gene: .; j_gene: TRBJ2-1; CDR3aa: CAISESSGNEQFF; CDR3nt: TGTGCCATCAGTGAGTCTAGCGGCAATGAGCAGTTCTTC
abundance: .; len: 16; v_gene: TRBV14; d_gene: TRBD2; j_gene: TRBJ2-3; CDR3aa: CASSQAAGGITDTQYF; CDR3nt: TGTGCCAGCAGCCAGGCGGCGGGAGGGATCACAGATACGCAGTATTTT
abundance: .; len: 15; v_gene: TRBV24-1; d_gene: TRBD1; j_gene: TRBJ1-2; CDR3aa: CATSDLETGFDGYTF; CDR3nt: TGTGCCACCAGTGATTTGGAGACAGGGTTCGATGGCTACACCTTC